Listed here are 24 T cell receptor beta chains from one sample, sequenced in a study of blood T cell repertoires in COVID-19. The table came from immunoSEQ multiplex PCR; TCRdb's copy has only in-frame clones and leaves some out. Altogether 70,000 to 100,000 clones are present, roughly 72% being singletons, with the ten largest covering approximately 23%. Sequencing input: peripheral blood. These receptors came from a woman between 55 and 75 years old in a cohort sampled during active or convalescent COVID-19.

The V call is TRBV19, the J call TRBJ2-3, with TRBD2 matching over 8 bases. CDR1 and CDR2 from the germline V gene are LNHDA and SQIVND (reference sequence). This CDR3 region has 15 residues. Trimming took 5 bases from V and 4 from J; bases not matched to a gene: 8. This CDR3 reads CASSPRGSGADTQYF. The CDR3 DNA sequence: TGTGCCAGTAGTCCCCGGGGTAGCGGGGCAGATACGCAGTATTTT.

This clone was counted at least ten times. The chain is built from TRBV5-1 and TRBJ2-1; D gene ambiguous. V was trimmed by 5 bases and J by 4 bases, leaving 10 bases between them. Germline CDR1 is SGHRS and CDR2 is YFSETQ. This CDR3 has 13 residues. The CDR3, as DNA: TGCGCCAGCAGTGCTTTAGTGTACAATGAGCAGTTCTTC. The encoded protein is CASSALVYNEQFF. Together with reference TRBV5-1 and TRBJ2-1, the CDR3 gives the full variable domain: KAGVTQTPRYLIKTRGQQVTLSCSPISGHRSVSWYQQTPGQGLQFLFEYFSETQRNKGNFPGRFSGRQFSNSRSEMNVSTLELGDSALYLCASSALVYNEQFFGPGTRLTVL.

This chain connects TRBV15 to TRBJ1-4, with D maybe TRBD1 (6 bases). Looked up from germline, CDR1 is LNHNV and CDR2 is YYDKDF (reference sequence). Deletions cut 6 bases from V and 5 bases from J, with 19 bases between. This CDR3 has 16 residues. CDR3 loop: CATSTPSQGRNEKLFF. The CDR3, as DNA: TGTGCCACCAGTACCCCCTCACAGGGCCGGAATGAAAAACTGTTTTTT.

This chain uses TRBV6-1 with TRBJ2-2; the match to TRBD1 covers 7 bases. The trim removed 1 base at V and 2 bases at J, leaving 4 bases unmatched. Germline loops: CDR1 MNHNS, CDR2 SASEGT. The CDR3 runs 16 residues. The CDR3 DNA sequence: TGTGCCAGCAGTGAAGGATACAGGGGAAACACCGGGGAGCTGTTTTTT. This codes for CASSEGYRGNTGELFF.

This clone was seen a handful of times. The chain couples TRBV7-9 to TRBJ1-1; D is unresolved. CDR1 and CDR2 from the germline V gene are SEHNR and FQNEAQ (reference sequence). This CDR3 has 14 amino acids. The V end lost 5 bases, the J end lost 7 bases, and 17 bases lay between the germline ends. The CDR3 spells CASSRVGDSGEAFF. In DNA, the CDR3 is TGTGCCAGCAGCCGCGTTGGAGATTCCGGTGAAGCTTTCTTT.

This chain joins TRBV19 and TRBJ2-7; 7 bases align to TRBD1. Germline V gene data show CDR1 as LNHDA and CDR2 as SQIVND (reference sequence). The V segment lost 4 bases and the J segment 6 bases; nucleotides outside the gene matches: 9. The CDR3 sequence is 14 residues long. The CDR3 coding sequence is TGTGCCAGTAGTACGAGACAGGGCTCTCGCGAGCAGTACTTC. This sequence encodes CASSTRQGSREQYF.

This clone was observed once. This chain uses TRBV18 with TRBJ2-1, with a possible D match to TRBD1 (5 bases). The CDR3 length is 14 residues. Trimming took off 2 bases at V and 6 bases at J, with 11 bases between the two ends. From germline, CDR1 is KGHSH and CDR2 LQKENI. For the CDR3, the DNA is TGTGCCAGCTCACCAAGACGAGACAGCAATGAGCAGTTCTTC. This encodes CASSPRRDSNEQFF.

V and J are TRBV11-2 and TRBJ2-7; D unresolved. V was cut by 1 base and J by 3 bases, with 10 bases left in between. The CDR3 spans 14 residues. Germline CDR1 reads SGHAT; CDR2 reads FQNNGV. The CDR3 spells CASSLGPQFYEQYF. CDR3 in DNA: TGTGCCAGCAGCTTAGGCCCACAATTCTACGAGCAGTACTTC.

This clone showed up just a few times. The chain joins TRBV5-1 to TRBJ1-2, with TRBD1 matching over 7 bases. CDR3 length: 14 residues. With V trimmed by 0 bases and J by 2 bases, 1 base remained unmatched. Germline-derived CDR1 and CDR2 are SGHRS and YFSETQ. CDR3 residues: CASSLGDRNYGYTF. CDR3 bases: TGCGCCAGCAGCTTGGGGGACAGAAACTATGGCTACACCTTC. Full variable domain (rest looked up from reference TRBV5-1 and TRBJ1-2): KAGVTQTPRYLIKTRGQQVTLSCSPISGHRSVSWYQQTPGQGLQFLFEYFSETQRNKGNFPGRFSGRQFSNSRSEMNVSTLELGDSALYLCASSLGDRNYGYTFGSGTRLTVV.

V usage is TRBV7-2 and J usage is TRBJ1-6; 8 bases are shared with TRBD1. The CDR3 covers 18 residues. V shed 1 base and J 0 bases; nucleotides not matched to a gene: 5. CDR1 SGHTA and CDR2 FQGNSA come from the germline V gene. For the CDR3, the DNA is TGTGCCAGCAGCTTAGTCCAGGGGGCCCCCTCCTATAATTCACCCCTCCACTTT. Protein: CASSLVQGAPSYNSPLHF.

The chain combines TRBV7-3 with TRBJ2-3, with a weak D call TRBD1 (5 bases). Trimming removed 1 base at V and 1 base at J, with 18 bases between. The CDR3 is 18 amino acids. Germline V gene lookup returns CDR1 SGHTA and CDR2 FQGTGA. DNA for the CDR3: TGTGCCAGCAGCTTAAATCCGCTTGGTGGGGCGGGCACAGATACGCAGTATTTT. It codes for CASSLNPLGGAGTDTQYF.

The rearrangement links TRBV9 to TRBJ1-3; D possibly corresponds to TRBD1 (5 bases). The CDR3 is 15 residues long. The V end was cut by 2 bases, the J end by 2 bases, with 11 bases between. Germline CDR1 SGDLS, CDR2 YYNGEE. Written as DNA, the CDR3 is TGTGCCAGCAGCGTCGGTAGGGGTCCTGGAAACACCATATATTTT. This codes for CASSVGRGPGNTIYF.

Concerning this clone itself: Distinct nucleotide sequences in the sample also encode this CDR3. V is TRBV19 and J is TRBJ1-5, with 8 positions matching TRBD1. V gave up 1 base and J gave up 4 bases; unmatched junction bases: 0. The length of the CDR3 is 14 residues. Germline assignment: CDR1 LNHDA and CDR2 SQIVND (reference sequence). The CDR3 sequence is CASSIGQGNQPQHF. The CDR3, as DNA: TGTGCCAGTAGTATAGGACAGGGGAATCAGCCCCAGCATTTT.

V usage is TRBV14 and J usage is TRBJ2-3; 9 bases match TRBD2. V was clipped by 4 bases and J by 6 bases; unmatched bases: 8. Germline values: CDR1 SGHDN, CDR2 FVKESK. The CDR3 consists of 15 residues. The CDR3 coding sequence is TGTGCCAGCAGCCTCCGAAGGCGGGGGGGCGATACGCAGTATTTT. Protein product: CASSLRRRGGDTQYF. Variable domain in full (rest from reference TRBV14 and TRBJ2-3): EAGVTQFPSHSVIEKGQTVTLRCDPISGHDNLYWYRRVMGKEIKFLLHFVKESKQDESGMPNNRFLAERTGGTYSTLKVQPAELEDSGVYFCASSLRRRGGDTQYFGPGTRLTVL.

The rearrangement uses TRBV10-3 and TRBJ2-2; TRBD1 is a possible D gene (6 bases). Between the trimmed V and J ends, which lost 5 bases and 6 bases, there was a span of 13 bases. The CDR3 totals 14 residues. CDR1 and CDR2 (germline): ENHRY, SYGVKD. CDR3 residues: CAISFQQGSGELFF. CDR3 bases: TGTGCCATCAGTTTCCAGCAGGGGTCCGGGGAGCTGTTTTTT.

J is TRBJ1-2 and V is TRBV19; no firm D call. V gave up 5 bases and J gave up 4 bases, with 11 bases separating them. This CDR3 has 13 residues. Germline CDR1 reads LNHDA; CDR2 reads SQIVND (reference sequence). The DNA of the CDR3 is TGTGCCAGTAGTTTGAAGGCAGGCTATGGCTACACCTTC. Translated: CASSLKAGYGYTF. The full variable domain, with the rest looked up from reference TRBV19 and TRBJ1-2, is DGGITQSPKYLFRKEGQNVTLSCEQNLNHDAMYWYRQDPGQGLRLIYYSQIVNDFQKGDIAEGYSVSREKKESFPLTVTSAQKNPTAFYLCASSLKAGYGYTFGSGTRLTVV.

The J gene is TRBJ2-5, the V gene TRBV5-5; 7 bases fit TRBD2. Germline V gene sequence: CDR1 SGHKS, CDR2 YYEKEE (reference sequence). The J segment lost 4 bases and the V segment lost 1 base, leaving 1 base of the junction unmatched. This CDR3 spans 13 amino acids. The CDR3 DNA reads as TGTGCCAGCAGCTTGACTAGCGCAGAGACCCAGTACTTC. It translates to CASSLTSAETQYF.

This clone was counted between two and nine times. CDR3 loop: CASSLDEGYQETQYF. The CDR3 DNA reads as TGTGCCAGCAGCTTAGACGAGGGATACCAAGAGACCCAGTACTTC. The gene calls are TRBV7-2 and TRBJ2-5; D is possibly TRBD2 (5 bases). V lost 1 base, J lost 0 bases, and 9 bases lay in between. The germline gives CDR1 SGHTA, CDR2 FQGNSA. The CDR3 totals 15 residues. Complete variable domain (other parts from reference TRBV7-2 and TRBJ2-5): GAGVSQSPSNKVTEKGKDVELRCDPISGHTALYWYRQSLGQGLEFLIYFQGNSAPDKSGLPSDRFSAERTGGSVSTLTIQRTQQEDSAVYLCASSLDEGYQETQYFGPGTRLLVL.

V usage is TRBV5-1 and J usage is TRBJ2-7; D might be TRBD2 (5 bases). CDR1 is SGHRS, CDR2 YFSETQ, per germline. Trimming pared 9 bases from V and 0 bases from J, leaving 13 bases between. The CDR3 spans 13 residues. The chain's CDR3 is CATLTGSSYEQYF. CDR3 nucleotide sequence: TGCGCCACCCTCACGGGGAGCTCCTACGAGCAGTACTTC.

The V gene is TRBV28, the J gene TRBJ1-4; D gene ambiguous. From germline, CDR1 is MDHEN and CDR2 SYDVKM. The CDR3 is 13 amino acids. Trimming pared 2 bases from V and 8 bases from J, leaving 9 bases between. DNA of the CDR3: TGTGCCAGCAGTTTAGCTGCGGGGGAAAAACTGTTTTTT. Protein sequence: CASSLAAGEKLFF.

The chain combines TRBV14 with TRBJ2-5; 7 nucleotides match TRBD1. The DNA matches TRBJ2-7 better at its end, which makes the J call doubtful. The CDR3 covers 14 residues. Germline V gives CDR1 SGHDN, CDR2 FVKESK. The CDR3 protein is CASSPNRGKGEQYF. The CDR3 nucleotides are TGTGCCAGCAGCCCCAACAGGGGCAAGGGCGAGCAGTACTTC.

This chain links TRBV18 with TRBJ2-2; 7 bases match TRBD2. This CDR3 has 17 residues. Trimming at V came to 3 bases and at J to 0 bases, leaving 7 bases not matched to a gene. CDR1 is KGHSH, CDR2 LQKENI, per germline. The CDR3 loop is CASSPFGGTTNTGELFF. DNA for the CDR3: TGTGCCAGCTCACCCTTCGGGGGGACGACGAACACCGGGGAGCTGTTTTTT.

The V gene is TRBV5-5, the J gene TRBJ1-5; 9 bases agree with TRBD1. J lost 3 bases, V lost 7 bases, and 2 bases had no gene match. The CDR3 spans 13 residues. Per germline, CDR1 SGHKS and CDR2 YYEKEE (reference sequence). The CDR3 region has the DNA TGTGCCAGCGGGACAGGGATCAATCAGCCCCAGCATTTT. Its translation: CASGTGINQPQHF. The full variable domain, completed using reference TRBV5-5 and TRBJ1-5, is DAGVTQSPTHLIKTRGQQVTLRCSPISGHKSVSWYQQVLGQGPQFIFQYYEKEERGRGNFPDRFSARQFPNYSSELNVNALLLGDSALYLCASGTGINQPQHFGDGTRLSIL.

The gene calls are TRBV11-3 and TRBJ2-1; D gene unclear. Trimming pared 5 bases from V and 5 bases from J, leaving 7 bases between. The CDR3 has 12 residues. Germline assignment: CDR1 SGHNT and CDR2 YENEEA. CDR3 nucleotides: TGTGCCAGCAGCGCGAAGAACAATGAGCAGTTCTTC. Translated: CASSAKNNEQFF.